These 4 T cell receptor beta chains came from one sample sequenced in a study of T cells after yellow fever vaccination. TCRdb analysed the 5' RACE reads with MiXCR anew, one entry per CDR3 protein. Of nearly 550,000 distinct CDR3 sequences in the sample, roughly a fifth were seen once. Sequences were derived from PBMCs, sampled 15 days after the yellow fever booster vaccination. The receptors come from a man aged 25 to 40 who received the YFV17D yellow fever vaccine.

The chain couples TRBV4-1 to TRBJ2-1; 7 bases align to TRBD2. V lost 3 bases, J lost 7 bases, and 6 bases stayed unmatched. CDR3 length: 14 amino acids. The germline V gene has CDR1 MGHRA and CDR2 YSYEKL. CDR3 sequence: CASSHQRGENEQFF. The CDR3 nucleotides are TGCGCCAGCAGCCATCAACGGGGGGAGAATGAGCAGTTCTTC.

CDR3 nucleotides: TGTGCCAGCAGCTTAGAGACCGGGACGGGATACGAGCAGTACTTC. This sequence encodes CASSLETGTGYEQYF. This rearrangement joins TRBV7-2 to TRBJ2-7; D may correspond to TRBD1 or TRBD2 (5 bases each). There are 15 residues in the CDR3. Germline values: CDR1 SGHTA, CDR2 FQGNSA. Trimming removed 1 base at V and 4 bases at J, with 14 bases between.

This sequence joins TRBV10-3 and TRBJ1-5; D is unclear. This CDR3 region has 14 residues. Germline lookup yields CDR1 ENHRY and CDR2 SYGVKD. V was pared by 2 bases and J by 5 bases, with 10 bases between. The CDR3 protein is CAISETWGDQPQHF. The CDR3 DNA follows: TGTGCCATCAGTGAGACTTGGGGAGATCAGCCCCAGCATTTT.

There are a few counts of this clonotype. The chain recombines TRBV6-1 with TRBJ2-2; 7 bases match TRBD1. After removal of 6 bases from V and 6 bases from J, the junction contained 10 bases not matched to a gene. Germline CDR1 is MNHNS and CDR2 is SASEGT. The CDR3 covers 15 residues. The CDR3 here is CASSRPLQGSGELFF. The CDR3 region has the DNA TGTGCCAGCAGCCGCCCCCTACAGGGGTCCGGGGAGCTGTTTTTT.